The next 31 T cell receptor beta chains were all read from a single sample in a study of response to subunit inactivated influenza vaccine. Each CDR3 protein gets one entry after TCRdb re-called the RT-PCR reads with MiXCR. The sample lists around 750,000 distinct CDR3 sequences, about 20% occurring once. This specimen was PBMCs from blood, taken roughly 5 days after vaccination. Source of these receptors: a man in his forties or fifties who received an inactivated influenza vaccine.

DNA of the CDR3: TGTGCCAGCAGCCAACAAATTTCGGGCACAGATACGCAGTATTTT. The encoded protein is CASSQQISGTDTQYF. J is TRBJ2-3 and V is TRBV7-2; D unclear. This CDR3 is 15 amino acids long. The germline V and J ends were trimmed by 5 bases and 1 base, with 13 bases remaining between them. The germline V gene has CDR1 SGHTA and CDR2 FQGNSA.

This clonotype was counted ten times or more. The chain carries TRBV4-1 and TRBJ2-7; 7 nucleotides line up with TRBD1. The junction had 2 bases not matched to a gene; V was cut back by 2 bases and J by 4 bases. This CDR3 has 13 amino acids. The germline V gene encodes CDR1 MGHRA and CDR2 YSYEKL. DNA of the CDR3: TGCGCCAGCAGCCAATGGACAGGATACGAGCAGTACTTC. Protein: CASSQWTGYEQYF.

This rearrangement joins TRBV7-2 to TRBJ2-1; the D gene is possibly TRBD1 (6 bases). Germline CDR1 and CDR2: SGHTA and FQGNSA. The length of the CDR3 is 13 residues. Trimming shortened V by 5 bases and J by 11 bases, and 16 bases separated the two germline ends. CDR3: CASSAKGQSQQFF. The CDR3 DNA reads as TGTGCCAGCAGCGCTAAAGGACAGTCCCAGCAGTTCTTC.

This clonotype has only a few counts. The chain is built from TRBV4-3 and TRBJ2-6; 9 bases map to TRBD1. There are 17 residues in the CDR3. CDR1 and CDR2 (germline): LGHNA, YSLEER. Trimming cost V 4 bases and J 4 bases; bases outside gene matches: 8. In DNA form, the CDR3 reads TGCGCCAGCAGCCCCCAACAGGGGGCGACCGGGGCCAACGTCCTGACTTTC. Translated: CASSPQQGATGANVLTF.

The chain recombines TRBV3-1 with TRBJ2-5; 12 bases map to TRBD2. The CDR3 length is 15 residues. The J segment lost 8 bases and the V segment lost 2 bases, leaving 6 bases of the junction unmatched. Germline V gene sequence: CDR1 LGHDT, CDR2 YNNKEL (reference sequence). CDR3 sequence (DNA): TGTGCCAGCAGCCAAACTAGCGGGAGGTCGGAAACCCAGTACTTC. Protein sequence: CASSQTSGRSETQYF.

This clonotype was counted between two and nine times. The CDR3 here is CASSLHLDEQFF. The CDR3 nucleotides are TGTGCCAGCAGCTTACATTTGGATGAGCAGTTCTTC. The gene calls are TRBV11-2 and TRBJ2-1; the D is unclear. This CDR3 contains 12 residues. V gave up 2 bases and J gave up 8 bases, with 7 bases separating them. Germline V gives CDR1 SGHAT, CDR2 FQNNGV.

The V and J genes are TRBV20-1 and TRBJ2-7; no definite D call. Germline V lookup: CDR1 DFQATT, CDR2 SNEGSKA (reference sequence). This CDR3 is 13 amino acids long. The V end lost 0 bases, the J end lost 6 bases, and 12 bases lay between the germline ends. The CDR3 loop is CSARDMGGSEQYF. In DNA form, the CDR3 reads TGCAGTGCTAGAGATATGGGCGGATCCGAGCAGTACTTC.

In its sample, this clonotype was seen a few times. The chain combines TRBV5-1 with TRBJ2-3, with 9 nucleotides matching TRBD1. The CDR3 has 15 residues. Germline assignment: CDR1 SGHRS and CDR2 YFSETQ. V dropped 4 bases and J dropped 6; count of bases not matched to a gene: 9. In nucleotides, the CDR3 is TGCGCCAGCAGCCAGACAGGGGGTTTACTGGATACGCAGTATTTT. It yields the protein CASSQTGGLLDTQYF.

The chain employs TRBV5-1 and TRBJ2-2, with D possibly being TRBD2 (6 bases). V lost 3 bases and J 7 bases, leaving 13 bases between the germline ends. This CDR3 spans 14 amino acids. Germline V gives CDR1 SGHRS, CDR2 YFSETQ. CDR3 coding DNA: TGCGCCAGCAGCTACGGGAGTTTAAACGGGGAGCTGTTTTTT. Encoded protein: CASSYGSLNGELFF.

J is TRBJ1-1 and V is TRBV16; no clear D. Germline values: CDR1 KGHSY, CDR2 FQNENV. This CDR3 contains 14 residues. The V end lost 0 bases, the J end lost 0 bases, and 5 bases lay between the germline ends. The DNA of the CDR3 is TGTGCCAGCAGCCAATCCAGGATGAACACTGAAGCTTTCTTT. It specifies CASSQSRMNTEAFF.

The sample holds a few counts of this clonotype. The V call is TRBV6-1, the J call TRBJ1-1; D is possibly TRBD1 (5 bases). The CDR3 loop spans 14 amino acids. The V gene lost 2 bases and the J gene lost 3 bases, with 10 bases spanning the gap. Germline assignment: CDR1 MNHNS and CDR2 SASEGT. CDR3 protein: CASSEQGLYTEAFF. The DNA of the CDR3 is TGTGCCAGCAGTGAACAGGGACTGTACACTGAAGCTTTCTTT.

The rearrangement joins TRBV10-3 to TRBJ2-2; D may be TRBD1 or TRBD2 (5 bases each). CDR3 length: 16 amino acids. From germline, CDR1 is ENHRY and CDR2 SYGVKD. The V end was cut by 0 bases, the J end by 4 bases, with 12 bases between. Here the CDR3 DNA reads TGTGCCATCAGTGAGTCTTTCTCAGGGACCACCGGGGAGCTGTTTTTT. Its translation is CAISESFSGTTGELFF.

This chain links TRBV6-5 with TRBJ2-1, with a weak D call TRBD2 (5 bases). In germline, CDR1 is MNHEY, CDR2 SVGAGI. V lost 4 bases and J 10 bases, leaving 11 bases between the germline ends. CDR3 length equals 12 residues. The CDR3 spells CASSFPGVEQFF. The CDR3, as DNA: TGTGCCAGCAGTTTCCCCGGGGTCGAGCAGTTCTTC.

V is TRBV5-6 and J is TRBJ2-1; 9 bases align to TRBD2. V shed 3 bases, J shed 4 bases, and the junction held 5 bases outside the gene matches. Germline CDR1 is SGHDT and CDR2 is YYEEEE. CDR3 length: 15 amino acids. This chain's CDR3 is CASSWRLAGYNEQFF. The CDR3, as DNA: TGTGCCAGCAGCTGGCGGCTAGCGGGGTACAATGAGCAGTTCTTC.

This clonotype was seen a few times. The chain couples TRBV27 to TRBJ1-2; D ambiguous. V gave up 5 bases and J gave up 7 bases, with 14 bases separating them. CDR1 MNHEY and CDR2 SMNVEV come from the germline V gene (reference sequence). CDR3 size: 13 residues. CDR3 bases: TGTGCCAGCAGTCTGCGTTGGAGGGCTGGCTACACCTTC. Translating gives CASSLRWRAGYTF.

The rearrangement joins TRBV7-8 to TRBJ2-7; D is undetermined. V shed 0 bases and J shed 5 bases, with 5 bases lying between them. The CDR3 contains 12 residues. The V gene's germline CDR1 is SGHVS and CDR2 FQNEAQ. The chain's CDR3 is CASSLAPDEQYF. The CDR3 nucleotides read TGTGCCAGCAGCTTAGCCCCGGACGAGCAGTACTTC.

This clonotype was counted a few times. This sequence joins TRBV7-2 and TRBJ1-6; TRBD1 matches 10 bases. Looked up from germline, CDR1 is SGHTA and CDR2 is FQGNSA. CDR3 length: 16 amino acids. Trimming took 2 bases from V and 5 from J; bases not matched to a gene: 3. The CDR3 DNA reads as TGTGCCAGCAGCTTAAAGGGACAGGGGAATAATTCACCCCTCCACTTT. It yields the protein CASSLKGQGNNSPLHF. Full variable domain (missing parts from reference TRBV7-2 and TRBJ1-6): GAGVSQSPSNKVTEKGKDVELRCDPISGHTALYWYRQSLGQGLEFLIYFQGNSAPDKSGLPSDRFSAERTGGSVSTLTIQRTQQEDSAVYLCASSLKGQGNNSPLHFGNGTRLTVT.

This clonotype was seen only a few times. This chain links TRBV27 with TRBJ2-7; 10 nucleotides match TRBD1. This CDR3 contains 16 residues. With V trimmed by 0 bases and J by 3 bases, 5 bases remained unmatched. Per the germline V gene, CDR1 is MNHEY and CDR2 is SMNVEV (reference sequence). In DNA, the CDR3 is TGTGCCAGCAGTTTATCGACAGGGACAGGGGTCTACGAGCAGTACTTC. Its translation is CASSLSTGTGVYEQYF.

V is TRBV24-1 and J is TRBJ2-1; 9 bases agree with TRBD1. Germline trimming cut 1 base from V and 0 bases from J; bases unmatched to any gene: 12. Germline V gene sequence: CDR1 KGHDR, CDR2 SFDVKD. The CDR3 runs 20 residues. CDR3 nucleotides: TGTGCCACCAGTGATTTTGGATTGGGACAGGGTACTAGCTCCTACAATGAGCAGTTCTTC. Translation gives CATSDFGLGQGTSSYNEQFF.

The rearrangement links TRBV20-1 to TRBJ2-3; TRBD2 aligns across 7 bases. V lost 6 bases, J lost 5 bases, and 8 bases stayed unmatched. The germline V gene encodes CDR1 DFQATT and CDR2 SNEGSKA (reference sequence). The CDR3 extends over 13 amino acids. CDR3 region: CSAGLVTGDTQYF. The CDR3 DNA sequence: TGCAGTGCCGGACTAGTCACGGGAGATACGCAGTATTTT.

The chain carries TRBV5-1 and TRBJ1-2; the match to TRBD1 covers 10 bases. The germline CDR1 and CDR2 sequences are SGHRS and YFSETQ. The CDR3 is made up of 15 amino acids. J was trimmed by 4 bases and V by 4 bases; bases with no gene match: 7. The CDR3 protein is CASSPAGTGVYGYTF. In nucleotides, the CDR3 is TGCGCCAGCAGCCCGGCCGGGACAGGGGTCTATGGCTACACCTTC.

The gene calls are TRBV9 and TRBJ1-5; D not resolved. Germline V gives CDR1 SGDLS, CDR2 YYNGEE. The CDR3 spans 16 residues. Trimming cost V 3 bases and J 0 bases, with 13 bases left between them. The CDR3 nucleotides are TGTGCCAGCAGCGCCGGCAGCCAATATAGCAATCAGCCCCAGCATTTT. This translates into CASSAGSQYSNQPQHF.

This clonotype appeared a few times. This chain joins TRBV30 and TRBJ2-1, with 7 bases aligning to TRBD2. Germline-derived CDR1 and CDR2 are GTSNPN and SVGIG (reference sequence). This CDR3 is 14 amino acids long. J lost 8 bases, V lost 5 bases, and 12 bases had no gene match. The CDR3 nucleotides are TGTGCCTGGGAGGGCGGGAGTGGTATCTATGAGCAGTTCTTC. It encodes CAWEGGSGIYEQFF.

This clonotype was observed a few times. The chain joins TRBV10-3 to TRBJ2-7; the D is unclear. The germline CDR1 and CDR2 sequences are ENHRY and SYGVKD. CDR3 size: 12 residues. The V end was cut by 10 bases, the J end by 0 bases, with 10 bases between. CDR3 residues: CASDIPSYEQYF. DNA for the CDR3: TGTGCCAGCGACATCCCCTCCTACGAGCAGTACTTC.

The chain combines TRBV20-1 with TRBJ2-5; D is possibly TRBD1 or TRBD2 (5 bases each). The germline V gene encodes CDR1 DFQATT and CDR2 SNEGSKA (reference sequence). The germline V and J ends were trimmed by 0 bases and 5 bases, with 13 bases remaining between them. The CDR3 extends over 14 amino acids. CDR3 DNA: TGCAGTGCTAGAGACAGGGACCCCAGGGAGACCCAGTACTTC. This encodes CSARDRDPRETQYF.

This clonotype was found a few times. The V call is TRBV19, the J call TRBJ1-5; 7 bases agree with TRBD1. The CDR3 is made up of 15 amino acids. V lost 3 bases to trimming and J lost 0 bases; unmatched junction nucleotides: 2. Germline CDR1 is LNHDA and CDR2 is SQIVND (reference sequence). Here the CDR3 DNA reads TGTGCCAGTAGTATCGGGACAGTTAGCAATCAGCCCCAGCATTTT. This gives the protein CASSIGTVSNQPQHF.

This clonotype was counted a few times. The J gene is TRBJ2-3, the V gene TRBV12-3 or TRBV12-4; 8 bases agree with TRBD2. The CDR3 loop spans 12 amino acids. The J segment lost 11 bases and the V segment lost 6 bases, leaving 7 bases of the junction unmatched. CDR3 protein: CASRPGGPKQYF. Here the CDR3 DNA reads TGTGCCAGCAGGCCGGGGGGGCCCAAGCAGTATTTT.

The rearrangement joins TRBV11-2 to TRBJ2-7; 12 nucleotides align to TRBD2. The CDR3 runs to 16 residues. J lost 7 bases, V lost 5 bases, and 12 bases had no gene match. Per the germline V gene, CDR1 is SGHAT and CDR2 is FQNNGV. The CDR3 DNA follows: TGTGCCAGCAGCCACCGGGGACTAGCGGGCCGTTGGGAGCAGTACTTC. Translation gives CASSHRGLAGRWEQYF.

The chain links TRBV30 to TRBJ2-7; D gene ambiguous. The CDR3 is 13 amino acids. The V and J ends lost 3 bases and 4 bases respectively, with 13 bases between them. From germline, CDR1 is GTSNPN and CDR2 SVGIG (reference sequence). CDR3 nucleotides: TGTGCCTGGAGCCCCGGATTGGGTTACGAGCAGTACTTC. Protein product: CAWSPGLGYEQYF. The full variable domain, rest sourced from reference TRBV30 and TRBJ2-7, is SQTIHQWPATLVQPVGSPLSLECTVEGTSNPNLYWYRQAAGRGLQLLFYSVGIGQISSEVPQNLSASRPQDRQFILSSKKLLLSDSGFYLCAWSPGLGYEQYFGPGTRLTVT.

The chain couples TRBV5-5 to TRBJ2-7; 7 nucleotides match TRBD1. The CDR3 loop spans 16 amino acids. Germline trimming cut 0 bases from V and 9 bases from J; bases unmatched to any gene: 15. Per the germline V gene, CDR1 is SGHKS and CDR2 is YYEKEE (reference sequence). The CDR3 DNA follows: TGTGCCAGCAGCTTGGTGAACCGGGACAGCCAGGCCGGGCAGTACTTC. Amino acid sequence: CASSLVNRDSQAGQYF. The variable domain in full, with the rest retrieved from reference TRBV5-5 and TRBJ2-7, is DAGVTQSPTHLIKTRGQQVTLRCSPISGHKSVSWYQQVLGQGPQFIFQYYEKEERGRGNFPDRFSARQFPNYSSELNVNALLLGDSALYLCASSLVNRDSQAGQYFGPGTRLTVT.

This clonotype has more than one count but fewer than ten. The chain joins TRBV20-1 to TRBJ2-3; TRBD2 might be the D (5 bases). V was cut by 0 bases and J by 2 bases, with 18 bases left in between. This CDR3 has 17 residues. Germline values: CDR1 DFQATT, CDR2 SNEGSKA (reference sequence). In nucleotides, the CDR3 is TGCAGTGCTAGAGATAACCCTCCGGCTAGCCCCACAGATACGCAGTATTTT. It translates to CSARDNPPASPTDTQYF.